The 5 T cell receptor beta chains listed next were all sequenced from one sample in a study of post-analysis software for immune sequencing data (dated by TCRdb to the mid-2010s). These receptors are not linked to any known antigen. Beyond this particular receptor, the publication reports: Significantly higher frequencies in patients than in controls were found for five or six TRBV segments, including TRBV5-6, TRBV5-1 and TRBV20-1.

Preparation of the library involved PCR. The listed sequencing device is Illumina HiSeq 2500. To reduce PCR and sequencing biases, unique molecular identifiers were incorporated into the TCR beta cDNA libraries. In TCRdb, the public reads were trimmed at Q25 with fastp and aligned with MiXCR, with productive beta chains retained. Each CDR3 protein gets just one entry, which takes the most common genes and DNA from the rows behind it. For this sample the table gives approximately 180,000 distinct CDR3 sequences, of which roughly 31% were detected only once. The biggest ten clones account for less than 1.6% of the sample. The specimen sequenced was blood. The origin of the receptors is a girl between 10 and 17 years old with multiple sclerosis.

This clonotype showed up many times. This rearrangement joins TRBV12-3 or TRBV12-4 to TRBJ1-2; D is uncertain. V lost 1 base and J lost 6, with 3 bases in between. The CDR3 is 11 amino acids. The CDR3: CASSLVDGYTF. CDR3 DNA sequence: TGTGCCAGCAGTTTAGTGGATGGCTACACCTTC.

This clonotype showed up just a few times. This may come from a read error, since a much larger clone is one base off. This sequence joins TRBV12-3 or TRBV12-4 and TRBJ2-3; no reliable D call. CDR3 length: 13 amino acids. The CDR3 loop reads CASSLRHTDAQYF. CDR3 bases: TGTGCCAGCAGTTTGCGGCACACAGATGCGCAGTATTTT.

The chain employs TRBV7-2 and TRBJ2-2; 8 bases map to TRBD1. In germline, CDR1 is SGHTA, CDR2 FQGNSA. CDR3 size: 15 residues. The V segment lost 7 bases and the J segment 5 bases; nucleotides outside the gene matches: 9. The CDR3, as DNA: TGTGCCAGCACCAACGGACAGGGTCGTACCGGGGAGCTGTTTTTT. Its translation is CASTNGQGRTGELFF.

Comment on this clonotype: This may be a read error, as it is one base from a much larger clone. This chain joins TRBV5-1 and TRBJ2-1; perhaps TRBD2 as D (5 bases). This CDR3 is 17 amino acids long. Germline values: CDR1 SGHRS, CDR2 YFSETQ. The CDR3: CASSSLGNSASYNDQFF. CDR3 DNA sequence: TGCGCCAGCAGCTCCCTTGGAAATAGCGCATCCTACAATGATCAGTTCTTC.

In regard to this clonotype: A read error may be the cause here, since a much bigger clone is one base away. The chain is built from TRBV6-5 and TRBJ2-7, with D perhaps TRBD2 (6 bases). CDR3 length: 16 amino acids. Per the germline V gene, CDR1 is MNHEY and CDR2 is SVGAGI. Deletions cut 0 bases from V and 1 base from J, with 13 bases between. The CDR3 here is CASSYSRDWGSYEQYF. The DNA for the CDR3 is TGTGCCAGCAGTTACTCCCGGGACTGGGGTTCCTACGAGCAGTACTTC.